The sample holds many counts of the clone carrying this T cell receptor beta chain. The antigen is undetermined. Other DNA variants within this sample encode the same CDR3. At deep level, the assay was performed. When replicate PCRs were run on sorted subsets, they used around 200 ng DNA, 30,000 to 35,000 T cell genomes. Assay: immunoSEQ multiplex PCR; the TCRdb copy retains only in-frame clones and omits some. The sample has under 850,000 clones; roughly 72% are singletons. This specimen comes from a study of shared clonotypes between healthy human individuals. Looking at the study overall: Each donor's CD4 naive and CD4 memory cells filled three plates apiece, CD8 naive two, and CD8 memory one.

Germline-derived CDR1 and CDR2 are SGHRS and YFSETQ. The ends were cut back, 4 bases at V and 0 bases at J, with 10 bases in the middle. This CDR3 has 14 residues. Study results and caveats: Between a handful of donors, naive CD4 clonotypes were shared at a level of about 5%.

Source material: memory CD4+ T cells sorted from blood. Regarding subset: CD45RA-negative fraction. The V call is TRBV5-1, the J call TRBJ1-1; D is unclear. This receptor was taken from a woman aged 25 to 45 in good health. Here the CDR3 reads CASSLAFLNTEAFF. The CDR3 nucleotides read TGCGCCAGCAGCCTTGCTTTCCTGAACACTGAAGCTTTCTTT.